The 25 T cell receptor beta chains reported below all come from one sample, sequenced in a study of blood T cell repertoires in COVID-19. TCRdb keeps only in-frame clones here, not all; method: immunoSEQ multiplex PCR. The sample carries 150,000 to 200,000 clones, about 86% recorded once. The source material was peripheral blood. The receptor source for this set is a man between 18 and 35 years old with acute or convalescent COVID-19.

The V and J genes are TRBV19 and TRBJ1-1, with TRBD1 as a possible D gene (6 bases). Per germline, CDR1 LNHDA and CDR2 SQIVND (reference sequence). This CDR3 has 13 residues. Trimming took off 4 bases at V and 4 bases at J, with 10 bases between the two ends. The CDR3 coding sequence is TGTGCCAGTAGTAGTCCAGGGGCCACTGAAGCTTTCTTT. Protein sequence: CASSSPGATEAFF.

The V gene is TRBV7-2, the J gene TRBJ1-4; 8 nucleotides agree with TRBD1. The junction had 3 bases not matched to a gene; V was cut back by 1 base and J by 8 bases. The CDR3 has 14 amino acids. Germline V CDR1 and CDR2: SGHTA, FQGNSA. CDR3: CASSLVQGAEKLFF. In DNA, the CDR3 is TGTGCCAGCAGCTTAGTTCAGGGGGCGGAAAAACTGTTTTTT.

V is TRBV5-4 and J is TRBJ1-4, with 8 bases lining up with TRBD1. This CDR3 has 14 amino acids. V was clipped by 0 bases and J by 7 bases; unmatched bases: 2. The germline gives CDR1 SGHNT, CDR2 YYREEE (reference sequence). The CDR3 spells CASSLGQGTEKLFF. DNA of the CDR3: TGTGCCAGCAGCTTGGGACAGGGGACTGAAAAACTGTTTTTT.

The chain is built from TRBV6-1 and TRBJ2-1; 8 bases are a match to TRBD1. Germline V gives CDR1 MNHNS, CDR2 SASEGT. The CDR3 is 15 amino acids. J gave up 3 bases and V 3 bases, and 4 bases lay outside the gene matches. The CDR3 DNA reads as TGTGCCAGCAGTGATCAGGGGGCAGGCTACAATGAGCAGTTCTTC. Its translation: CASSDQGAGYNEQFF.

The CDR3 region is CASSVGGGAIYEQFF. DNA for the CDR3: TGTGCCAGCAGCGTAGGCGGGGGCGCAATCTATGAGCAGTTCTTC. This chain connects TRBV9 to TRBJ2-1; tentatively, D is TRBD2 (7 bases). The V gene's germline CDR1 is SGDLS and CDR2 YYNGEE. The CDR3 has 15 amino acids. Trimming removed 0 bases at V and 8 bases at J, with 15 bases between. Based on the CDR3 plus reference TRBV9 and TRBJ2-1, the full variable domain is DSGVTQTPKHLITATGQRVTLRCSPRSGDLSVYWYQQSLDQGLQFLIQYYNGEERAKGNILERFSAQQFPDLHSELNLSSLELGDSALYFCASSVGGGAIYEQFFGPGTRLTVL.

V is TRBV27 and J is TRBJ2-3; TRBD2 matches 9 bases. CDR3 length: 15 residues. The ends lost 7 bases at V and 10 bases at J; junction bases unmatched: 15. Germline V gives CDR1 MNHEY, CDR2 SMNVEV (reference sequence). The CDR3 region is CASIHLDSGSYAQYF. DNA for the CDR3: TGTGCCAGCATCCACTTGGATAGCGGGAGCTATGCGCAGTATTTT.

The chain is built from TRBV7-7 and TRBJ2-5; TRBD1 aligns across 7 bases. Losses at the gene ends were 2 bases for V and 2 bases for J; bases not matched to a gene: 2. Germline CDR1 and CDR2: SSHAT and FNYEAQ (reference sequence). The CDR3 sequence is 14 residues long. The CDR3 sequence is CASSLTGEQETQYF. In DNA form, the CDR3 reads TGTGCCAGCAGCTTAACAGGGGAACAAGAGACCCAGTACTTC.

The chain joins TRBV28 to TRBJ2-3, with TRBD1 matching 7 bases. Germline CDR1 and CDR2: MDHEN and SYDVKM. V gave up 4 bases and J gave up 3 bases; unmatched junction bases: 7. This CDR3 contains 15 residues. DNA for the CDR3: TGTGCCAGCAGTTCTCAGACAGGGTGGACAGATACGCAGTATTTT. Its protein product is CASSSQTGWTDTQYF.

The J gene is TRBJ1-4, the V gene TRBV6-4; D is unresolved. Germline V CDR1 and CDR2: MRHNA, SNTAGT. Trimming left V 7 bases short and J 7 bases short, with 13 bases between. The CDR3 length is 13 residues. The chain's CDR3 is CASNPRVSEKLFF. Here the CDR3 DNA reads TGTGCCAGCAACCCGCGGGTGAGTGAAAAACTGTTTTTT.

V and J are TRBV2 and TRBJ1-2; D is unclear. Germline V lookup: CDR1 SNHLY, CDR2 FYNNEI. V was trimmed by 1 base and J by 2 bases, leaving 5 bases between them. The CDR3 has 13 amino acids. The DNA for the CDR3 is TGTGCCAGCAGTGAAGGGGCCAACTATGGCTACACCTTC. Amino acid sequence: CASSEGANYGYTF.

This clone turned up a few times. The genes are TRBV4-1 and TRBJ2-7, with 14 bases that match TRBD2. V trimming: 0 bases; J trimming: 7 bases; junction bases outside the gene matches: 5. The CDR3 covers 16 residues. The germline V gene encodes CDR1 MGHRA and CDR2 YSYEKL. The CDR3 DNA is TGCGCCAGCAGCCAAGATCGACTAGCGGGGGGGCATGAGCAGTACGTC. Its protein is CASSQDRLAGGHEQYV.

The rearrangement links TRBV6-1 to TRBJ2-7; unclear D gene. The V gene lost 3 bases and the J gene lost 4 bases, with 13 bases spanning the gap. The CDR3 extends over 14 amino acids. Germline V gene sequence: CDR1 MNHNS, CDR2 SASEGT. The CDR3 loop is CASSDDIYSYEQYF. The DNA for the CDR3 is TGTGCCAGCAGTGACGACATTTACTCTTACGAGCAGTACTTC.

The V call is TRBV6-5, the J call TRBJ1-6; D is perhaps TRBD1 (6 bases). The V end was cut by 5 bases, the J end by 7 bases, with 15 bases between. The CDR3 consists of 15 residues. Germline-derived CDR1 and CDR2 are MNHEY and SVGAGI. CDR3 DNA: TGTGCCAGCAGTCCCCTAGGGGGTGGGAATTCACCCCTCCACTTT. Translation gives CASSPLGGGNSPLHF.

The chain carries TRBV7-3 and TRBJ2-6; TRBD2 matches 7 bases. The CDR3 is made up of 15 amino acids. Germline assignment: CDR1 SGHTA and CDR2 FQGTGA. With V trimmed by 5 bases and J by 1 base, 2 bases remained unmatched. The CDR3 reads CASSRGESGANVLTF. The CDR3 DNA reads TGTGCCAGCAGCCGGGGGGAATCTGGGGCCAACGTCCTGACTTTC.

The CDR3 protein is CASSEWGGRYGYTF. The CDR3 DNA follows: TGTGCCAGCAGTGAATGGGGAGGGAGATATGGCTACACCTTC. V gene TRBV25-1 combines with J gene TRBJ1-2; D unclear. V was trimmed by 1 base and J by 5 bases, leaving 11 bases between them. The germline V gene has CDR1 MGHDK and CDR2 SYGVNS. This CDR3 spans 14 amino acids.

DNA for the CDR3: TGCGCCAGCAGCCAAACAACTAGCGGGGGCCAATACGAGCAGTACGTC. The encoded protein is CASSQTTSGGQYEQYV. The chain uses TRBV4-1 and TRBJ2-7, with TRBD2 matching 11 bases. Germline trimming cut 2 bases from V and 4 bases from J; bases unmatched to any gene: 7. This CDR3 comprises 16 residues. CDR1 is MGHRA and CDR2 is YSYEKL in the germline V gene.

This clone was seen only once. This rearrangement joins TRBV28 to TRBJ1-6; 7 positions agree with TRBD1. This CDR3 has 15 residues. V shed 3 bases and J 7 bases; nucleotides not matched to a gene: 6. CDR1 MDHEN and CDR2 SYDVKM come from the germline V gene. The CDR3 bases are TGTGCCAGCAGTTTCCCTAACAGGGGAAATTCACCCCTCCACTTT. This sequence encodes CASSFPNRGNSPLHF.

The chain is built from TRBV10-3 and TRBJ2-5; TRBD2 might be the D (7 bases). The length of the CDR3 is 14 residues. CDR1 and CDR2 from the germline V gene are ENHRY and SYGVKD. V was pared by 7 bases and J by 1 base, with 13 bases between. CDR3 nucleotides: TGTGCCATCATGAGCGGGACAATCCAAGAGACCCAGTACTTC. It yields the protein CAIMSGTIQETQYF.

The V gene is TRBV6-2 or TRBV6-3, the J gene TRBJ1-6; 12 bases are shared with TRBD1. CDR1 is MNHEY and CDR2 is SVGEGT in the germline V gene. This CDR3 is 14 amino acids long. Unmatched junction bases numbered 4, after V lost 6 bases and J lost 10 bases. CDR3 amino acids: CASSRDRGLSPLHF. Here the CDR3 DNA reads TGTGCCAGCAGCCGGGACAGGGGGCTCTCACCCCTCCACTTT.

The genes are TRBV9 and TRBJ2-1, with D uncertain. Germline CDR1 reads SGDLS; CDR2 reads YYNGEE. The CDR3 runs 15 residues. Trimming removed 0 bases from V and 0 bases from J, with 7 bases in between. CDR3 sequence: CASSVGLSSYNEQFF. CDR3 coding DNA: TGTGCCAGCAGCGTAGGCCTGAGCTCCTACAATGAGCAGTTCTTC.

V is TRBV11-2 and J is TRBJ1-1, with D possibly being TRBD1 (5 bases). The length of the CDR3 is 12 residues. Trimming shortened V by 5 bases and J by 10 bases, and 14 bases separated the two germline ends. The V gene's germline CDR1 is SGHAT and CDR2 FQNNGV. The CDR3 sequence: CASSRSQGRAFF. In DNA form, the CDR3 reads TGTGCCAGCAGCCGGTCCCAGGGTCGAGCTTTCTTT.

The chain joins TRBV14 to TRBJ1-4; D gene ambiguous. The CDR3 consists of 13 residues. From germline, CDR1 is SGHDN and CDR2 FVKESK. Trimming stripped 4 bases from V and 5 bases from J, with 8 bases between. The CDR3 loop reads CASSRVVNEKLFF. DNA for the CDR3: TGTGCCAGCAGCCGAGTCGTCAATGAAAAACTGTTTTTT.

V is TRBV7-9 and J is TRBJ1-1; D gene uncertain. The CDR3 length is 15 residues. Germline V gene sequence: CDR1 SEHNR, CDR2 FQNEAQ (reference sequence). Deletions cut 4 bases from V and 5 bases from J, with 17 bases between. CDR3 sequence reads: CASSSPPRGVTEAFF. For the CDR3, the DNA is TGTGCCAGCAGCTCCCCTCCACGGGGAGTGACTGAAGCTTTCTTT. Supplemented by reference TRBV7-9 and TRBJ1-1, the full variable domain reads DTGVSQNPRHKITKRGQNVTFRCDPISEHNRLYWYRQTLGQGPEFLTYFQNEAQLEKSRLLSDRFSAERPKGSFSTLEIQRTEQGDSAMYLCASSSPPRGVTEAFFGQGTRLTVV.

The chain links TRBV6-5 to TRBJ1-1, with D maybe TRBD1 (6 bases). V was clipped by 5 bases and J by 4 bases, with 17 bases between them. CDR3 length: 15 amino acids. The V gene's germline CDR1 is MNHEY and CDR2 SVGAGI. The CDR3 reads CASSPGGRGPTEAFF. DNA for the CDR3: TGTGCCAGCAGTCCTGGTGGCAGGGGACCCACTGAAGCTTTCTTT.

The DNA for the CDR3 is TGTGCCAGCAGTTTTGGCAGGGACTATGGCTACACCTTC. Amino acid sequence: CASSFGRDYGYTF. V and J are TRBV27 and TRBJ1-2, with a weak D call TRBD1 (5 bases). Germline V gene data show CDR1 as MNHEY and CDR2 as SMNVEV (reference sequence). V was pared by 3 bases and J by 3 bases, with 8 bases between. This CDR3 is 13 amino acids long.